The 25 T cell receptor beta chains below were found in one sample sequenced in a study of cytomegalovirus exposure and HLA in healthy donors. This PCR relied on a set of 60 Vbeta primers and 13 Jbeta primers. Sequencing was performed with immunoSEQ multiplex PCR; in TCRdb, only in-frame clones are kept and a portion is missing. Of roughly 100,000 clones listed, 50% to 80% are singletons. The material sequenced was PBMCs. These receptor sequences come from a man aged 60-69 years in good health and CMV-seronegative.

CDR3 residues: CASSEGYRGLEGTGELFF. The CDR3 nucleotides read TGTGCCAGCAGCGAGGGATACAGGGGGCTTGAAGGCACCGGGGAGCTGTTTTTT. The genes are TRBV9 and TRBJ2-2, with TRBD1 matching 9 bases. V trimming: 3 bases; J trimming: 4 bases; junction bases outside the gene matches: 13. The CDR3 is 18 residues long. Germline CDR1 reads SGDLS; CDR2 reads YYNGEE.

The gene calls are TRBV7-8 and TRBJ1-5; the match to TRBD1 covers 11 bases. Germline CDR1 reads SGHVS; CDR2 reads FQNEAQ. The CDR3 runs to 15 residues. V lost 1 base, J lost 7 bases, and 3 bases stayed unmatched. As DNA, the CDR3 is TGTGCCAGCAGCTTAGAAGGGACAGGGGGACAGCCCCAGCATTTT. It is translated as CASSLEGTGGQPQHF.

The chain links TRBV7-6 to TRBJ1-2; the D is unclear. This CDR3 comprises 18 residues. Germline values: CDR1 SGHVS, CDR2 FNYEAQ. The V end was cut by 2 bases, the J end by 7 bases, with 26 bases between. The CDR3 DNA reads as TGTGCCAGCAGCTTATACCCTGGAGCGGGAGGCGAGCTATCTGGCTACACCTTC. Translated, it gives CASSLYPGAGGELSGYTF.

This clone was picked up a small number of times. The chain employs TRBV7-9 and TRBJ2-7; no firm D call. Between the trimmed V and J ends, which lost 3 bases and 2 bases, there was a span of 14 bases. In germline, CDR1 is SEHNR, CDR2 FQNEAQ (reference sequence). CDR3 length: 15 amino acids. CDR3 sequence (DNA): TGTGCCAGCAGCTTTAATGAAAAAGCTACCTACGAGCAGTACTTC. It codes for CASSFNEKATYEQYF.

As for this clone: The sample carries other DNA sequences with the same CDR3. The chain is built from TRBV28 and TRBJ2-3; a possible D gene is TRBD1 (5 bases). CDR3 length: 13 amino acids. V was shortened by 6 bases and J by 2 bases, with 9 bases between the two germline ends. The V gene's germline CDR1 is MDHEN and CDR2 SYDVKM. CDR3 DNA: TGTGCCAGCAGAGACAGCTTCACAGATACGCAGTATTTT. This sequence encodes CASRDSFTDTQYF.

This chain uses TRBV28 with TRBJ2-7; 10 bases fit TRBD1. The germline V gene encodes CDR1 MDHEN and CDR2 SYDVKM. V shed 6 bases, J shed 4 bases, and the junction held 6 bases outside the gene matches. The CDR3 has 14 amino acids. The CDR3: CASRKTGQGYEQYF. The DNA for the CDR3 is TGTGCCAGCAGAAAAACGGGACAGGGGTACGAGCAGTACTTC.

The chain recombines TRBV27 with TRBJ2-3, with D perhaps matching TRBD2 (6 bases). The CDR3 covers 15 residues. Germline-derived CDR1 and CDR2 are MNHEY and SMNVEV (reference sequence). Deletions cut 2 bases from V and 7 bases from J, with 16 bases between. The CDR3 DNA follows: TGTGCCAGCAGTTTAACCCTAGCGTCTACGTATACGCAGTATTTT. Translation gives CASSLTLASTYTQYF.

This clone was seen only a few times. The genes are TRBV7-6 and TRBJ1-1; D gene ambiguous. With 5 bases removed from V and 2 bases from J, the gap between germline ends came to 12 bases. The CDR3 is made up of 14 amino acids. CDR1 is SGHVS and CDR2 is FNYEAQ in the germline V gene. This CDR3 reads CASSAGIINTEAFF. The CDR3 nucleotides are TGTGCCAGCAGCGCCGGGATCATTAACACTGAAGCTTTCTTT. The whole variable domain, filled in from reference TRBV7-6 and TRBJ1-1, reads GAGVSQSPRYKVTKRGQDVALRCDPISGHVSLYWYRQALGQGPEFLTYFNYEAQQDKSGLPNDRFSAERPEGSISTLTIQRTEQRDSAMYRCASSAGIINTEAFFGQGTRLTVV.

This clone was found a few times. The chain combines TRBV6-5 with TRBJ1-2; 8 bases map to TRBD1. The germline V gene has CDR1 MNHEY and CDR2 SVGAGI. Trimming at V came to 2 bases and at J to 8 bases, leaving 10 bases not matched to a gene. This CDR3 comprises 15 residues. The CDR3 nucleotides read TGTGCCAGCAGTTACGTCTCAGGGGGCGCGGGGGGCTACACCTTC. Protein sequence: CASSYVSGGAGGYTF.

In its sample, this clone was seen once. The CDR3 nucleotides are TGTGCCAGCTCACGCAGGGACAGCACCGGGGAGCTGTTTTTT. It encodes CASSRRDSTGELFF. V usage is TRBV18 and J usage is TRBJ2-2, with 7 bases lining up with TRBD1. The CDR3 spans 14 residues. With 4 bases clipped from V and 4 bases from J, the junction kept 3 bases outside the gene matches. Germline V gene sequence: CDR1 KGHSH, CDR2 LQKENI. Based on the CDR3 plus reference TRBV18 and TRBJ2-2, the full variable domain is NAGVMQNPRHLVRRRGQEARLRCSPMKGHSHVYWYRQLPEEGLKFMVYLQKENIIDESGMPKERFSAEFPKEGPSILRIQQVVRGDSAAYFCASSRRDSTGELFFGEGSRLTVL.

This chain uses TRBV19 with TRBJ2-7; 11 bases are a match to TRBD1. V shed 3 bases, J shed 2 bases, and the junction held 3 bases outside the gene matches. This CDR3 is 15 amino acids long. CDR1 and CDR2 (germline): LNHDA, SQIVND (reference sequence). Here the CDR3 reads CASSIRTGGTYEQYF. CDR3 sequence (DNA): TGTGCCAGTAGTATCCGGACAGGGGGCACCTACGAGCAGTACTTC.

The rearrangement joins TRBV11-2 to TRBJ2-1; 10 nucleotides match TRBD2. V was pared by 0 bases and J by 6 bases, with 2 bases of the junction left unmatched. Germline CDR1 and CDR2: SGHAT and FQNNGV. The CDR3 has 15 amino acids. CDR3 nucleotides: TGTGCCAGCAGCTTAGAACCTAGCGGGAGCAATGAGCAGTTCTTC. Translating gives CASSLEPSGSNEQFF.

The J gene is TRBJ2-4, the V gene TRBV28, with D perhaps TRBD1 (5 bases). Germline V gene data show CDR1 as MDHEN and CDR2 as SYDVKM. V lost 5 bases and J 0 bases, leaving 11 bases between the germline ends. The CDR3 extends over 15 amino acids. The CDR3 spells CASSPTGGAKNIQYF. The CDR3 nucleotides read TGTGCCAGCAGTCCCACAGGCGGAGCCAAAAACATTCAGTACTTC. The entire variable domain, with the rest obtained from reference TRBV28 and TRBJ2-4, is as follows: DVKVTQSSRYLVKRTGEKVFLECVQDMDHENMFWYRQDPGLGLRLIYFSYDVKMKEKGDIPEGYSVSREKKERFSLILESASTNQTSMYLCASSPTGGAKNIQYFGAGTRLSVL.

There are a few counts of this clone. This chain connects TRBV19 to TRBJ1-4; 9 bases match TRBD1. With V trimmed by 5 bases and J by 6 bases, 7 bases remained unmatched. The CDR3 length is 15 residues. CDR1 and CDR2 from the germline V gene are LNHDA and SQIVND (reference sequence). CDR3 nucleotides: TGTGCCAGTAGTTCGAACAGGGGGCGCTATGAAAAACTGTTTTTT. Protein: CASSSNRGRYEKLFF.

The chain combines TRBV5-6 with TRBJ1-1; D is uncertain. Between the trimmed V and J ends, which lost 1 base and 3 bases, there was a span of 22 bases. The CDR3 consists of 18 residues. CDR1 SGHDT and CDR2 YYEEEE come from the germline V gene. The CDR3, as DNA: TGTGCCAGCAGCTTGCTTACCGGGGTCGTCGTTGCGGACACTGAAGCTTTCTTT. This sequence encodes CASSLLTGVVVADTEAFF.

In this sample, this clone turned up a few times. V is TRBV27 and J is TRBJ1-4, with D possibly being TRBD1 (5 bases). Deletions cut 2 bases from V and 2 bases from J, with 15 bases between. Looked up from germline, CDR1 is MNHEY and CDR2 is SMNVEV (reference sequence). This CDR3 comprises 17 residues. In DNA, the CDR3 is TGTGCCAGCAGTTTAGAGGCAGGGAGGATGACTAATGAAAAACTGTTTTTT. Amino acid sequence: CASSLEAGRMTNEKLFF.

This chain uses TRBV6-1 with TRBJ2-3, with TRBD2 identical over 7 bases. CDR1 MNHNS and CDR2 SASEGT come from the germline V gene. There are 15 residues in the CDR3. Trimming cost V 6 bases and J 2 bases; bases outside gene matches: 8. This CDR3 is CASRERGDNTDTQYF. In DNA, the CDR3 is TGTGCCAGCAGGGAGCGGGGAGACAACACAGATACGCAGTATTTT.

The J gene is TRBJ2-7, the V gene TRBV9; 9 nucleotides agree with TRBD1. From germline, CDR1 is SGDLS and CDR2 YYNGEE. The CDR3 extends over 14 amino acids. The V segment lost 4 bases and the J segment 4 bases; nucleotides outside the gene matches: 6. The CDR3 nucleotides read TGTGCCAGCAGCCCCGGGACAGGGACGTACGAGCAGTACTTC. This sequence encodes CASSPGTGTYEQYF.

The CDR3 DNA reads TGTGCCAGTAGACCCCTGGGGGGTAGTAGCGGGAGAGCCGGGGAGCTGTTTTTT. Translated: CASRPLGGSSGRAGELFF. The chain employs TRBV19 and TRBJ2-2, with 9 positions matching TRBD2. CDR3 length: 18 residues. V dropped 6 bases and J dropped 6; count of bases not matched to a gene: 17. Germline loops: CDR1 LNHDA, CDR2 SQIVND (reference sequence).

This clone was seen a single time. The chain joins TRBV6-1 to TRBJ2-1; D gene ambiguous. Germline loops: CDR1 MNHNS, CDR2 SASEGT. The CDR3 totals 13 residues. V was clipped by 4 bases and J by 10 bases, with 14 bases between them. The CDR3 DNA follows: TGTGCCAGCAGTGGGAGCGACCAGCTGGAGCAGTTCTTC. Protein product: CASSGSDQLEQFF.

The rearrangement uses TRBV19 and TRBJ1-1, with D uncertain. Germline values: CDR1 LNHDA, CDR2 SQIVND (reference sequence). V was pared by 7 bases and J by 4 bases, with 13 bases between. The CDR3 extends over 13 amino acids. CDR3 bases: TGTGCCAGTATGTATCAACATGGCACTGAAGCTTTCTTT. Its translation: CASMYQHGTEAFF.

The chain recombines TRBV11-2 with TRBJ2-3; D not resolved. CDR1 SGHAT and CDR2 FQNNGV come from the germline V gene. V was shortened by 2 bases and J by 6 bases, with 9 bases between the two germline ends. The CDR3 totals 13 residues. CDR3 in amino acids: CASSLRLMDTQYF. The CDR3 DNA sequence: TGTGCCAGCAGCTTACGGTTGATGGATACGCAGTATTTT.

The gene calls are TRBV19 and TRBJ2-1, with 11 bases aligning to TRBD2. Germline CDR1 and CDR2: LNHDA and SQIVND (reference sequence). The CDR3 runs 14 residues. Trimming cost V 6 bases and J 4 bases; bases outside gene matches: 2. For the CDR3, the DNA is TGTGCCAGTAGGACTAGCGGGAATTACAATGAGCAGTTCTTC. As protein: CASRTSGNYNEQFF.

The chain employs TRBV2 and TRBJ2-7; 8 positions match TRBD1. In germline, CDR1 is SNHLY, CDR2 FYNNEI. This CDR3 has 14 residues. After removal of 6 bases from V and 2 bases from J, the junction contained 6 bases not matched to a gene. The CDR3 region is CASSPGQAPYEQYF. The CDR3 nucleotides read TGTGCCAGCAGCCCGGGACAGGCCCCCTACGAGCAGTACTTC.

As for this clone: A junction boundary mismatches the germline segment, possibly from a read error. The V gene is TRBV7-9, the J gene TRBJ1-1, with 8 nucleotides matching TRBD1. This CDR3 comprises 17 residues. In germline, CDR1 is SEHNR, CDR2 FQNEAQ (reference sequence). The CDR3 sequence: CSSSQFPRTGGGTEAFF. The CDR3 DNA reads as TGTTCCAGCAGCCAATTCCCCCGAACAGGGGGGGGTACTGAAGCTTTCTTT.